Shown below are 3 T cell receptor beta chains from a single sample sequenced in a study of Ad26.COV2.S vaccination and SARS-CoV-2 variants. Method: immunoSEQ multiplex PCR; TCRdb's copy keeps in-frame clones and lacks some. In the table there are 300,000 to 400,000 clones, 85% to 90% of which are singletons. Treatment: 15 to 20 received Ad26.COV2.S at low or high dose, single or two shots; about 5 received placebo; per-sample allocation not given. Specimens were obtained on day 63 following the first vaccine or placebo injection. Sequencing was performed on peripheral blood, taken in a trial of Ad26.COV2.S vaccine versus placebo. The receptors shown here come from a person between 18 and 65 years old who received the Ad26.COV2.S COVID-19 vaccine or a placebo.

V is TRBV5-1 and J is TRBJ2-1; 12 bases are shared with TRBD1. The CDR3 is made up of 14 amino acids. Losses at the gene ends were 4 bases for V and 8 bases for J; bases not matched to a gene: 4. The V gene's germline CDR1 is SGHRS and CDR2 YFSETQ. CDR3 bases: TGCGCCAGCAGCCTGGGACAGGGGGCATATGAGCAGTTCTTC. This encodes CASSLGQGAYEQFF.

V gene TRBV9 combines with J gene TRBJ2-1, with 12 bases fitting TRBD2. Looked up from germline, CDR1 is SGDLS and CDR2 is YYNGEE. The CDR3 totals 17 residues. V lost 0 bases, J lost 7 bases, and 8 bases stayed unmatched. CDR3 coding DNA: TGTGCCAGCAGCGTAGGTGCTAGCGGGGGGGCGGGAAATGAGCAGTTCTTC. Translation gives CASSVGASGGAGNEQFF.

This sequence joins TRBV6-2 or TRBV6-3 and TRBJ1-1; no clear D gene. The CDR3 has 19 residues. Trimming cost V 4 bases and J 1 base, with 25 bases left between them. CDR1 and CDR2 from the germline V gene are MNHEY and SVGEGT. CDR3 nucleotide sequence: TGTGCCAGCAGTTCCCCGGCCGTCAGGCCTCAGACGAGGAACACTGAAGCTTTCTTT. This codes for CASSSPAVRPQTRNTEAFF.